A single sample gave rise to the 10 T cell receptor beta chains below, sequenced in a study of shared clonotypes between healthy human individuals. Sequencing was performed with immunoSEQ multiplex PCR; in TCRdb, only in-frame clones are kept and a portion is missing. The data contain about 2.4 million clones, around 90% of them singletons. The specimen was naive CD4+ T cells sorted from blood. Subset indicated: CD45RA+ positively selected. Every receptor here comes from a man between 18 and 35 years old in good health.

The chain has TRBV30 and TRBJ1-1; D uncertain. This CDR3 spans 12 amino acids. V was trimmed by 6 bases and J by 1 base, leaving 9 bases between them. CDR1 is GTSNPN, CDR2 SVGIG, per germline (reference sequence). This CDR3 is CACQTQNTEAFF. CDR3 coding DNA: TGTGCCTGTCAAACTCAGAACACTGAAGCTTTCTTT.

This chain links TRBV6-5 with TRBJ1-2, with D perhaps TRBD1 (5 bases). The CDR3 has 13 residues. CDR1 and CDR2 from the germline V gene are MNHEY and SVGAGI. Trimming stripped 5 bases from V and 6 bases from J, with 13 bases between. CDR3 sequence: CASSPSQGNGYTF. The CDR3 nucleotides read TGTGCCAGCAGTCCCTCGCAGGGTAATGGCTACACCTTC.

The chain employs TRBV6-1 and TRBJ1-2, with a weak D call TRBD1 (5 bases). The V and J ends lost 7 bases and 4 bases respectively, with 16 bases between them. This CDR3 comprises 14 residues. The germline V gene encodes CDR1 MNHNS and CDR2 SASEGT. CDR3 in DNA: TGTGCCAGCACCTCCGTGGGGCTTATCTATGGCTACACCTTC. It encodes CASTSVGLIYGYTF.

The V call is TRBV4-1, the J call TRBJ2-2; no definite D call. V gave up 6 bases and J gave up 3 bases, with 5 bases separating them. The CDR3 totals 12 residues. Per the germline V gene, CDR1 is MGHRA and CDR2 is YSYEKL. Here the CDR3 reads CASSSDTGELFF. CDR3 coding DNA: TGCGCCAGCAGTTCTGACACCGGGGAGCTGTTTTTT.

This rearrangement joins TRBV29-1 to TRBJ1-1, with no clear D. The CDR3 contains 15 residues. Germline V gene sequence: CDR1 SQVTM, CDR2 ANQGSEA. Deletions cut 4 bases from V and 3 bases from J, with 18 bases between. In DNA form, the CDR3 reads TGCAGCGTTGCCGGAACACGGACGGATTACACTGAAGCTTTCTTT. Translating it yields CSVAGTRTDYTEAFF.

Turning to this clone: The same CDR3 also results from other DNA sequences found in this sample. The CDR3 sequence is CASSEATGGGKSYEQYF. The CDR3, as DNA: TGTGCCAGCAGTGAGGCGACAGGGGGCGGAAAAAGCTACGAGCAGTACTTC. V gene TRBV25-1 combines with J gene TRBJ2-7, with 10 bases matching TRBD1. J lost 3 bases, V lost 3 bases, and 11 bases had no gene match. CDR1 is MGHDK and CDR2 is SYGVNS in the germline V gene. There are 17 residues in the CDR3.

This sequence joins TRBV30 and TRBJ1-4; 8 nucleotides line up with TRBD1. This CDR3 has 15 amino acids. CDR1 and CDR2 (germline): GTSNPN, SVGIG (reference sequence). V lost 2 bases, J lost 7 bases, and 9 bases stayed unmatched. For the CDR3, the DNA is TGTGCCTGGAGTCCACCTCAGGGGGCGCGTGAAAAACTGTTTTTT. This codes for CAWSPPQGAREKLFF.

The CDR3 nucleotides read TGCAGCGTTGAGGGCGGGGGTTGGTGGGATACGCAGTATTTT. It specifies CSVEGGGWWDTQYF. The V call is TRBV29-1, the J call TRBJ2-3, with TRBD2 identical over 7 bases. The CDR3 spans 14 residues. Germline lookup yields CDR1 SQVTM and CDR2 ANQGSEA. Trimming took 3 bases from V and 6 from J; bases not matched to a gene: 9.

The chain employs TRBV10-3 and TRBJ2-4; D not resolved. Germline CDR1 reads ENHRY; CDR2 reads SYGVKD. This CDR3 is built from 15 residues. V was pared by 2 bases and J by 0 bases, with 8 bases between. CDR3: CAISEQGLAKNIQYF. CDR3 nucleotide sequence: TGTGCCATCAGTGAGCAAGGGTTAGCCAAAAACATTCAGTACTTC.

The chain employs TRBV11-3 and TRBJ2-2; no clear D. The V and J ends lost 5 bases and 2 bases respectively, with 3 bases between them. This CDR3 is built from 12 residues. Germline V gene sequence: CDR1 SGHNT, CDR2 YENEEA. The CDR3 reads CASSDNTGELFF. Here the CDR3 DNA reads TGTGCCAGCAGCGACAACACCGGGGAGCTGTTTTTT.